What follows are 20 T cell receptor beta chains derived from one specimen sequenced in a study of blood T cells in healthy people across ages. A sample-barcoded 5' primer and a J-beta primer mix were used in a second PCR of about 6 to 12 cycles. One entry per CDR3 protein, called by TCRdb with MiXCR from the 5' RACE reads. Of about 630,000 distinct CDR3 sequences in the sample, 21% are singletons; the top ten hold 3.6%. The sample comprised blood. All receptors come from a man aged 70 or older in good health.

The chain recombines TRBV29-1 with TRBJ2-3; 11 bases fit TRBD1. The CDR3 covers 15 residues. The V and J ends lost 0 bases and 6 bases, in that order; junction bases with no gene match: 5. Germline CDR1 and CDR2: SQVTM and ANQGSEA. In DNA, the CDR3 is TGCAGCGTTGAAGATCTGGGACAGGGGGTTGATACGCAGTATTTT. Translated: CSVEDLGQGVDTQYF.

The chain couples TRBV12-3 or TRBV12-4 to TRBJ1-1; a possible D gene is TRBD1 (5 bases). This CDR3 spans 15 amino acids. Trimming removed 3 bases from V and 1 base from J, with 12 bases in between. The CDR3 region has the DNA TGTGCCAGCAGTTTCCCACAGGCTCAGAACACTGAAGCTTTCTTT. Protein product: CASSFPQAQNTEAFF.

This clonotype has more than one count but fewer than ten. The chain carries TRBV19 and TRBJ1-4; unclear D gene. The CDR3 loop spans 19 amino acids. V shed 6 bases and J shed 4 bases, with 27 bases lying between them. Per germline, CDR1 LNHDA and CDR2 SQIVND (reference sequence). CDR3 DNA: TGTGCCAGTAGACCCCTTGGGCAGACCTCCCTCTCGGGTAATGAAAAACTGTTTTTT. Translation: CASRPLGQTSLSGNEKLFF.

This clonotype has only a few counts. The rearrangement uses TRBV20-1 and TRBJ2-7; D remains ambiguous. This CDR3 region has 14 residues. Germline V gene sequence: CDR1 DFQATT, CDR2 SNEGSKA (reference sequence). V was clipped by 0 bases and J by 4 bases, with 13 bases between them. The CDR3 nucleotides are TGCAGTGCTAGAGATTCGGGCAGCCGTTACGAGCAGTACTTC. Amino acids: CSARDSGSRYEQYF.

The chain uses TRBV21-1 and TRBJ2-5; TRBD1 is the table's D call and was not checked against the DNA. TRBV21-1 represents a pseudogene. The CDR3 extends over 15 amino acids. In DNA form, the CDR3 reads TGTGCCAGCAGCTCCCGGGACAGGGGGGGGGAGACCCAGTACTTC. Translation: CASSSRDRGGETQYF.

The chain recombines TRBV20-1 with TRBJ2-5; TRBD2 matches at 8 bases. The closer fit of TRBJ2-1 to the DNA end suggests the J call may be wrong. CDR1 is DFQATT, CDR2 SNEGSKA, per germline (reference sequence). This CDR3 has 15 amino acids. CDR3 DNA: TGCAGTGCTGGACACGGGTTGCAGCGGGGGAATGAGCAGTTCTTC. Translated: CSAGHGLQRGNEQFF.

The genes are TRBV20-1 and TRBJ1-2; TRBD1 is a possible D gene (6 bases). Germline CDR1 DFQATT, CDR2 SNEGSKA (reference sequence). CDR3 length: 11 residues. The V end lost 6 bases, the J end lost 7 bases, and 12 bases lay between the germline ends. CDR3 sequence (DNA): TGCAGTGCCCTACAGGGTCCTGGCTACACCTTC. It translates to CSALQGPGYTF.

This clonotype was detected many times. The chain joins TRBV20-1 to TRBJ2-7; the D call may be TRBD1 or TRBD2 (6 bases each). Trimming removed 5 bases from V and 0 bases from J, with 17 bases in between. CDR1 and CDR2 from the germline V gene are DFQATT and SNEGSKA (reference sequence). CDR3 length equals 15 residues. The CDR3: CSAPPEGDFSYEQYF. As DNA, the CDR3 is TGCAGTGCTCCACCTGAGGGGGACTTCTCCTACGAGCAGTACTTC.

The chain employs TRBV20-1 and TRBJ2-2; 8 positions match TRBD2. CDR1 and CDR2 (germline): DFQATT, SNEGSKA (reference sequence). This CDR3 comprises 17 residues. Trimming at V came to 6 bases and at J to 3 bases, leaving 15 bases not matched to a gene. The DNA of the CDR3 is TGCAGTGCGTACGCCCGGCGGGCGGGAGGATACACCGGGGAGCTGTTTTTT. Residues: CSAYARRAGGYTGELFF.

V is TRBV27 and J is TRBJ2-1; D might be TRBD1 (7 bases). The J call is doubtful: the DNA matches TRBJ2-7 better. The germline V gene encodes CDR1 MNHEY and CDR2 SMNVEV (reference sequence). The CDR3 extends over 14 amino acids. Here the CDR3 reads CASSFRRDSHEQYF. CDR3 nucleotides: TGTGCCAGCAGTTTTCGGCGGGACAGCCACGAGCAGTACTTC.

The genes are TRBV5-1 and TRBJ1-2; possibly TRBD1 for D (5 bases). With 0 bases removed from V and 6 bases from J, the gap between germline ends came to 9 bases. The CDR3 sequence is 13 residues long. Germline V gene lookup returns CDR1 SGHRS and CDR2 YFSETQ. The CDR3 region is CASSLGRGDGYTF. The DNA for the CDR3 is TGCGCCAGCAGCTTGGGACGGGGCGATGGCTACACCTTC.

The chain joins TRBV9 to TRBJ2-7; 13 positions agree with TRBD2. Germline values: CDR1 SGDLS, CDR2 YYNGEE. J was trimmed by 6 bases and V by 4 bases; bases with no gene match: 1. The CDR3 contains 13 residues. CDR3 sequence reads: CASSTSGRGEQYF. CDR3 coding DNA: TGTGCCAGCAGCACTAGCGGGAGGGGCGAGCAGTACTTC.

This clonotype has at least ten counts. The chain has TRBV7-3 and TRBJ2-2; D not resolved. V was shortened by 4 bases and J by 2 bases, with 5 bases between the two germline ends. The germline V gene encodes CDR1 SGHTA and CDR2 FQGTGA. The CDR3 length is 13 residues. This CDR3 is CASSSTNTGELFF. The CDR3 DNA reads TGTGCCAGCAGCTCGACTAACACCGGGGAGCTGTTTTTT.

This clonotype was seen only a few times. The chain recombines TRBV6-5 with TRBJ2-7, with 14 bases lining up with TRBD2. This CDR3 spans 16 amino acids. J lost 6 bases, V lost 4 bases, and 8 bases had no gene match. Germline V CDR1 and CDR2: MNHEY, SVGAGI. The CDR3 reads CASSSPGTSGSGEQYF. In nucleotides, the CDR3 is TGTGCCAGCAGTTCCCCCGGGACTAGCGGGAGCGGCGAGCAGTACTTC.

This clonotype was picked up a small number of times. The V and J genes are TRBV6-1 and TRBJ1-2, with no clear D. The length of the CDR3 is 14 residues. The V gene's germline CDR1 is MNHNS and CDR2 SASEGT. Trimming pared 3 bases from V and 7 bases from J, leaving 15 bases between. The CDR3 reads CASSDTGRTGGYTF. CDR3 sequence (DNA): TGTGCCAGCAGTGATACTGGAAGGACCGGTGGCTACACCTTC.

As regards this clonotype: A much bigger clone sits one base away, suggesting this may be a read error. The rearrangement uses TRBV2 and TRBJ2-1; 8 bases match TRBD1. This CDR3 has 15 amino acids. The germline gives CDR1 SNHLY, CDR2 FYNNEI. The CDR3 DNA is TGTGCCAGCAGTGAAGGACAGGGGTCCTACAATGAGCAGTCCTTC. Translating it yields CASSEGQGSYNEQSF.

In regard to this clonotype: One end of the junction fails to match germline, which may point to a read error. CDR3 residues: CASGQELADFQETQYF. In DNA form, the CDR3 reads TGTGCCAGCGGCCAAGAACTAGCGGACTTCCAAGAGACCCAGTACTTC. This sequence joins TRBV4-2 and TRBJ2-5, with TRBD2 identical over 8 bases. Per germline, CDR1 LGHNA and CDR2 YNFKEQ. This CDR3 is 16 amino acids long.

This clonotype was detected only once. Its ends do not fully match the called genes, so a read error is possible. The chain recombines TRBV12-3 or TRBV12-4 with TRBJ2-3; D remains unclear. The CDR3 has 13 residues. The CDR3 sequence: CASETWTTDAQYF. CDR3 nucleotides: TGTGCCAGCGAGACATGGACCACAGATGCGCAGTATTTT.

The chain joins TRBV20-1 to TRBJ2-2; D remains ambiguous. The CDR3 runs to 15 residues. The germline V gene encodes CDR1 DFQATT and CDR2 SNEGSKA (reference sequence). Trimming removed 5 bases from V and 3 bases from J, with 16 bases in between. CDR3 nucleotide sequence: TGCAGTGCTGCATTCCGAGGATTCGACACCGGGGAGCTGTTTTTT. The encoded protein is CSAAFRGFDTGELFF.

V gene TRBV20-1 combines with J gene TRBJ2-7; D unclear. Trimming took off 0 bases at V and 2 bases at J, with 11 bases between the two ends. There are 14 residues in the CDR3. Germline assignment: CDR1 DFQATT and CDR2 SNEGSKA (reference sequence). The CDR3 bases are TGCAGTGCTAGAGATTTGGCCCGGGCCTACGAGCAGTACTTC. It codes for CSARDLARAYEQYF.